The 28 T cell receptor beta chains reported below all come from one sample, sequenced in a study of beta chain features in type 1 diabetes (dated by TCRdb to 2017 to 2018). The full study reports these points: In all four CD4+ subsets, TCRB CDR3 length was moderately but significantly shorter in type 1 diabetes patients.

Their cognate antigens are unknown. Libraries came from the immunoSEQ multiplex PCR assay. The High Capacity cDNA Reverse Transcription Kit was used to reverse transcribe all of the isolated RNA, meaning that expressed TCRB transcripts were what got sequenced. What TCRdb holds here is the immuneACCESS table cut down to in-frame rearrangements. Part of the clones is not present; checked against another copy, under half of the missing clones reflect an unresolved V gene, and the others are unexplained. In all, the sample holds hundreds of thousands of clones, and over 11% of those were seen once. Jointly, the top ten make up around 0.04% of the sample. The specimen was naive CD4+ T cells from blood. The cell subset or site label, as the study defines it: true naive CD4+ T cells. The receptors were gathered from a man younger than 30 with type 1 diabetes.

The V and J genes are TRBV7-9 and TRBJ2-5; TRBD2 is a possible D gene (7 bases). Germline V gene sequence: CDR1 SEHNR, CDR2 FQNEAQ (reference sequence). The CDR3 totals 16 residues. Trimming left V 2 bases short and J 1 base short, with 14 bases between. In DNA form, the CDR3 reads TGTGCCAGCAGCTTAAACGCGGGGGCCCTCCAAGAGACCCAGTACTTC. It yields the protein CASSLNAGALQETQYF.

This clone was observed a few times. V and J are TRBV29-1 and TRBJ2-7; D is ambiguous. The CDR3 covers 12 residues. Per the germline V gene, CDR1 is SQVTM and CDR2 is ANQGSEA. V gave up 6 bases and J gave up 2 bases, with 11 bases separating them. In DNA form, the CDR3 reads TGCAGCGTCCGACTTAATGCCTACGAGCAGTACTTC. Its protein product is CSVRLNAYEQYF.

This clone was counted between two and nine times. The CDR3 sequence is CASSLGGDDNEQFF. The CDR3 DNA sequence: TGTGCCAGCAGCTTAGGGGGGGATGACAATGAGCAGTTCTTC. V and J are TRBV7-2 and TRBJ2-1; maybe TRBD2 (6 bases). Deletions cut 1 base from V and 5 bases from J, with 9 bases between. This CDR3 region has 14 residues. Per the germline V gene, CDR1 is SGHTA and CDR2 is FQGNSA. Combining the CDR3 with reference TRBV7-2 and TRBJ2-1 gives the whole variable domain GAGVSQSPSNKVTEKGKDVELRCDPISGHTALYWYRQSLGQGLEFLIYFQGNSAPDKSGLPSDRFSAERTGGSVSTLTIQRTQQEDSAVYLCASSLGGDDNEQFFGPGTRLTVL.

This clone showed up just a few times. CDR3 bases: TGTGCCAGCAGGCATTTGAACCTTCAGGAGTATTTT. Translating it yields CASRHLNLQEYF. The chain carries TRBV9 and TRBJ2-3; D remains ambiguous. The CDR3 consists of 12 residues. V was cut by 5 bases and J by 13 bases, with 17 bases left in between. Germline CDR1 SGDLS, CDR2 YYNGEE.

This clone was detected a few times. This chain uses TRBV19 with TRBJ2-5; possible D gene TRBD2, 5 bases. This CDR3 is built from 11 residues. Trimming took 6 bases from V and 5 from J, leaving 7 bases between them. Per germline, CDR1 LNHDA and CDR2 SQIVND (reference sequence). CDR3: CASRREETQYF. In DNA form, the CDR3 reads TGTGCCAGTAGGAGGGAGGAGACCCAGTACTTC.

This sequence joins TRBV19 and TRBJ1-5; D remains unclear. Trimming left V 10 bases short and J 0 bases short, with 19 bases between. CDR3 length: 16 residues. Germline CDR1 reads LNHDA; CDR2 reads SQIVND (reference sequence). CDR3 sequence: CATSSRGLDSNQPQHF. The CDR3 DNA sequence: TGTGCCACCAGTAGTCGCGGGTTAGATAGCAATCAGCCCCAGCATTTT.

This clone was picked up a small number of times. The chain carries TRBV9 and TRBJ1-2; D remains ambiguous. CDR3 length equals 13 residues. The V and J ends lost 0 bases and 7 bases respectively, with 10 bases between them. The germline gives CDR1 SGDLS, CDR2 YYNGEE. The DNA for the CDR3 is TGTGCCAGCAGCGTAGAGGCCGGCTCTGGCTACACCTTC. It translates to CASSVEAGSGYTF.

This clone has more than one count but fewer than ten. The gene calls are TRBV10-3 and TRBJ1-2, with TRBD1 matching over 7 bases. Germline CDR1 ENHRY, CDR2 SYGVKD. V was clipped by 7 bases and J by 5 bases; unmatched bases: 13. There are 15 residues in the CDR3. The CDR3 reads CAITENAGTVYGYTF. DNA for the CDR3: TGTGCCATCACCGAAAACGCCGGGACAGTTTATGGCTACACCTTC.

This chain joins TRBV10-3 and TRBJ2-5, with TRBD1 identical over 7 bases. The CDR3 runs 12 residues. Per germline, CDR1 ENHRY and CDR2 SYGVKD. The trim removed 6 bases at V and 3 bases at J, leaving 1 base unmatched. CDR3 coding DNA: TGTGCCATCAGGGGGACAGAAGAGACCCAGTACTTC. Protein sequence: CAIRGTEETQYF.

This clone appeared a few times. The chain combines TRBV30 with TRBJ1-1, with D unresolved. The germline V and J ends were trimmed by 7 bases and 3 bases, with 9 bases remaining between them. CDR1 and CDR2 (germline): GTSNPN, SVGIG (reference sequence). The CDR3 sequence is 11 residues long. CDR3 sequence (DNA): TGTGCCTTCCAGGCTTACACTGAAGCTTTCTTT. Encoded protein: CAFQAYTEAFF.

This clone was picked up a small number of times. This rearrangement joins TRBV30 to TRBJ2-7; 7 bases are shared with TRBD1. Germline assignment: CDR1 GTSNPN and CDR2 SVGIG (reference sequence). The CDR3 spans 11 residues. V lost 1 base to trimming and J lost 6 bases; unmatched junction nucleotides: 0. The CDR3 loop is CAWSDRGEQYF. The CDR3 bases are TGTGCCTGGAGTGACAGGGGCGAGCAGTACTTC.

The chain couples TRBV9 to TRBJ1-2; TRBD1 agrees at 8 bases. Germline V lookup: CDR1 SGDLS, CDR2 YYNGEE. The J segment lost 4 bases and the V segment lost 4 bases, leaving 9 bases of the junction unmatched. CDR3 length: 15 amino acids. Here the CDR3 DNA reads TGTGCCAGCAGCCCCATGGACAGGGCCGGCTATGGCTACACCTTC. Translated, it gives CASSPMDRAGYGYTF.

This chain connects TRBV29-1 to TRBJ1-5; TRBD1 is a possible D gene (6 bases). V lost 6 bases, J lost 7 bases, and 16 bases lay in between. From germline, CDR1 is SQVTM and CDR2 ANQGSEA. This CDR3 has 13 amino acids. The CDR3 DNA sequence: TGCAGCGTCCAAGGGGGGGTAGGCCAGCCCCAGCATTTT. This translates into CSVQGGVGQPQHF. The complete variable domain, with remaining parts taken from reference TRBV29-1 and TRBJ1-5, reads SAVISQKPSRDICQRGTSLTIQCQVDSQVTMMFWYRQQPGQSLTLIATANQGSEATYESGFVIDKFPISRPNLTFSTLTVSNMSPEDSSIYLCSVQGGVGQPQHFGDGTRLSIL.

V is TRBV5-1 and J is TRBJ2-5; perhaps TRBD1 as D (6 bases). Trimming shortened V by 0 bases and J by 3 bases, and 12 bases separated the two germline ends. In germline, CDR1 is SGHRS, CDR2 YFSETQ. The CDR3 runs 15 residues. DNA for the CDR3: TGCGCCAGCAGCTTGGCCAGTGACAGGAAAGAGACCCAGTACTTC. It translates to CASSLASDRKETQYF.

This rearrangement joins TRBV10-3 to TRBJ2-2; D gene uncertain. Germline loops: CDR1 ENHRY, CDR2 SYGVKD. The ends were cut back, 0 bases at V and 1 base at J, with 9 bases in the middle. The CDR3 consists of 16 residues. The CDR3 coding sequence is TGTGCCATCAGTGAGTCGAGCACCCAGAACACCGGGGAGCTGTTTTTT. The encoded protein is CAISESSTQNTGELFF.

This clone was seen only a few times. This rearrangement joins TRBV7-2 to TRBJ2-7; D not resolved. Between the trimmed V and J ends, which lost 2 bases and 3 bases, there was a span of 11 bases. The CDR3 spans 14 residues. Germline CDR1 and CDR2: SGHTA and FQGNSA. CDR3 sequence (DNA): TGTGCCAGCAGCTTAACTGGAACGGGCTACGAGCAGTACTTC. As protein: CASSLTGTGYEQYF.

This clone was detected only a few times. J is TRBJ2-5 and V is TRBV7-9, with a weak D call TRBD1 (5 bases). The V end was cut by 1 base, the J end by 5 bases, with 11 bases between. The CDR3 covers 14 residues. CDR1 is SEHNR, CDR2 FQNEAQ, per germline (reference sequence). CDR3 bases: TGTGCCAGCAGCTTAGTTCAGGGCCCCGAGACCCAGTACTTC. As protein: CASSLVQGPETQYF.

In the case of this clone: The same CDR3 is also encoded by other DNA sequences in this sample. J is TRBJ2-5 and V is TRBV7-2, with no clear D. V dropped 4 bases and J dropped 5 bases, with 8 bases sitting between them. CDR1 is SGHTA, CDR2 FQGNSA, per germline. The CDR3 is made up of 12 amino acids. The CDR3 loop is CASSSLGETQYF. The CDR3, as DNA: TGTGCCAGCAGCTCCCTCGGCGAGACCCAGTACTTC.

The J gene is TRBJ2-1, the V gene TRBV7-9; the D gene is possibly TRBD2 (5 bases). This CDR3 has 14 amino acids. V lost 3 bases, J lost 7 bases, and 13 bases lay in between. Germline assignment: CDR1 SEHNR and CDR2 FQNEAQ (reference sequence). The CDR3 region is CASSFGGSHNEQFF. CDR3 DNA: TGTGCCAGCAGCTTCGGCGGGTCCCATAATGAGCAGTTCTTC.

This clone showed up just a few times. The rearrangement uses TRBV5-1 and TRBJ2-3; 8 nucleotides line up with TRBD2. The germline gives CDR1 SGHRS, CDR2 YFSETQ. V lost 7 bases and J lost 1; bases outside the gene matches: 8. This CDR3 region has 15 residues. Here the CDR3 reads CASSGSGSGTDTQYF. In DNA, the CDR3 is TGCGCCAGCTCTGGGAGCGGGAGCGGCACAGATACGCAGTATTTT.

This clone was counted only a few times. V and J are TRBV5-4 and TRBJ2-1; 9 nucleotides line up with TRBD1. The CDR3 is made up of 14 amino acids. CDR1 and CDR2 from the germline V gene are SGHNT and YYREEE (reference sequence). J gave up 8 bases and V 7 bases, and 10 bases lay outside the gene matches. The CDR3 here is CASQGTGRTDEQFF. The CDR3 bases are TGTGCCAGCCAGGGGACAGGGCGGACAGATGAGCAGTTCTTC.

A few counts support this clone. CDR3 nucleotide sequence: TGTGCCAGCAGCCAAAGCCTTCAATCGGCAGGGAACTATGGCTACACCTTC. Its protein product is CASSQSLQSAGNYGYTF. The V and J genes are TRBV4-2 and TRBJ1-2, with D perhaps TRBD1 (5 bases). Trimming took 2 bases from V and 2 from J, leaving 18 bases between them. Per the germline V gene, CDR1 is LGHNA and CDR2 is YNFKEQ. The CDR3 loop spans 17 amino acids.

This sequence joins TRBV20-1 and TRBJ1-2; D remains ambiguous. The CDR3 covers 10 residues. The germline V gene encodes CDR1 DFQATT and CDR2 SNEGSKA (reference sequence). Trimming left V 1 base short and J 6 bases short, with 3 bases between. The CDR3 spells CSARADGYTF. CDR3 nucleotide sequence: TGCAGTGCTAGAGCAGATGGCTACACCTTC.

This clone has just a few counts. The chain combines TRBV2 with TRBJ2-5; unclear D gene. The CDR3 loop spans 13 amino acids. CDR1 and CDR2 (germline): SNHLY, FYNNEI. Deletions cut 8 bases from V and 0 bases from J, with 10 bases between. The CDR3 DNA reads TGTGCCAGCGCCGGGCAGAACCAAGAGACCCAGTACTTC. As protein: CASAGQNQETQYF.

This clone was seen more than once but under ten times. V and J are TRBV29-1 and TRBJ1-1, with no clear D. V lost 2 bases to trimming and J lost 0 bases, with 7 bases between them. Germline V gene lookup returns CDR1 SQVTM and CDR2 ANQGSEA. The CDR3 contains 13 residues. CDR3 loop: CSVESQVNTEAFF. The CDR3 nucleotides read TGCAGCGTTGAAAGCCAGGTGAACACTGAAGCTTTCTTT.

As concerns this clone: Other nucleotide sequences in the sample specify the same CDR3. The CDR3 spells CAWSRTGGYEQYF. The DNA for the CDR3 is TGTGCCTGGAGTCGGACAGGGGGGTACGAGCAGTACTTC. This chain joins TRBV30 and TRBJ2-7, with 10 bases identical to TRBD1. With V trimmed by 2 bases and J by 4 bases, 2 bases remained unmatched. Germline lookup yields CDR1 GTSNPN and CDR2 SVGIG (reference sequence). The CDR3 has 13 amino acids.

The chain is built from TRBV5-1 and TRBJ2-2; D remains ambiguous. Germline CDR1 and CDR2: SGHRS and YFSETQ. V lost 7 bases to trimming and J lost 0 bases, with 16 bases between them. The CDR3 has 16 amino acids. DNA of the CDR3: TGCGCCAGCGCTCCCGCGCCCAGGCCGAACACCGGGGAGCTGTTTTTT. This gives the protein CASAPAPRPNTGELFF.

This clone occurred a few times. At one of its ends the junction is not consistent with the germline gene, which may arise from a read error. This rearrangement joins TRBV7-2 to TRBJ2-3, with D perhaps TRBD1 or TRBD2 (6 bases each). Looked up from germline, CDR1 is SGHTA and CDR2 is FQGNSA. The CDR3 runs to 16 residues. CDR3 sequence: CASSIAWGAETDTQYF. CDR3 nucleotide sequence: TGTGCCAGCAGCATAGCATGGGGGGCAGAGACAGATACGCAGTATTTT.